Below, 13 T cell receptor beta chains from the same sample are listed, as sequenced in a study of cytomegalovirus exposure and HLA in healthy donors. It was with 60 Vbeta and 13 Jbeta primers that the PCR ran. The table came from immunoSEQ multiplex PCR; TCRdb's copy has only in-frame clones and leaves some out. The top ten hold 2.5% to 3% of the sample, which has 35,000 to 50,000 clones, 81% seen once. Sequenced sample: PBMCs. These receptors all come from a man between 50 and 59 years old in good health and CMV-seronegative.

V gene TRBV28 combines with J gene TRBJ2-1; 10 nucleotides align to TRBD2. The J segment lost 4 bases and the V segment lost 5 bases, leaving 2 bases of the junction unmatched. CDR1 is MDHEN, CDR2 SYDVKM, per germline. There are 14 residues in the CDR3. The CDR3: CASSPSGSYNEQFF. CDR3 DNA: TGTGCCAGCAGTCCTAGCGGGAGTTACAATGAGCAGTTCTTC.

This chain's CDR3 is CASRGQGAYTEAFF. Written as DNA, the CDR3 is TGTGCCAGCAGGGGACAGGGGGCCTACACTGAAGCTTTCTTT. V is TRBV2 and J is TRBJ1-1, with TRBD1 identical over 12 bases. Trimming cost V 6 bases and J 3 bases; bases outside gene matches: 2. CDR1 is SNHLY and CDR2 is FYNNEI in the germline V gene. This CDR3 comprises 14 residues. The entire variable domain, with the rest obtained from reference TRBV2 and TRBJ1-1, is as follows: EPEVTQTPSHQVTQMGQEVILRCVPISNHLYFYWYRQILGQKVEFLVSFYNNEISEKSEIFDDQFSVERPDGSNFTLKIRSTKLEDSAMYFCASRGQGAYTEAFFGQGTRLTVV.

The J gene is TRBJ2-7, the V gene TRBV28, with 8 bases that match TRBD2. V was pared by 6 bases and J by 0 bases, with 4 bases of the junction left unmatched. In germline, CDR1 is MDHEN, CDR2 SYDVKM. The CDR3 spans 14 residues. The CDR3 DNA reads as TGTGCCAGCAGAGGGGCGGGAGGCTCCTACGAGCAGTACTTC. It specifies CASRGAGGSYEQYF.

The chain couples TRBV14 to TRBJ2-3, with D possibly TRBD2 on 5 matching bases. The CDR3 is 15 amino acids. CDR1 and CDR2 (germline): SGHDN, FVKESK. V dropped 1 base and J dropped 1 base, with 9 bases sitting between them. CDR3 coding DNA: TGTGCCAGCAGCCAAGGAGGGTTCGGCACAGATACGCAGTATTTT. Residues: CASSQGGFGTDTQYF.

The rearrangement uses TRBV28 and TRBJ2-1; D unresolved. Trimming stripped 3 bases from V and 8 bases from J, with 8 bases between. Germline assignment: CDR1 MDHEN and CDR2 SYDVKM. This CDR3 region has 12 residues. The CDR3 coding sequence is TGTGCCAGCAGTTTTTCTGTCTATGAGCAGTTCTTC. Translating it yields CASSFSVYEQFF. Using reference TRBV28 and TRBJ2-1 for the parts outside the CDR3, the full variable domain is DVKVTQSSRYLVKRTGEKVFLECVQDMDHENMFWYRQDPGLGLRLIYFSYDVKMKEKGDIPEGYSVSREKKERFSLILESASTNQTSMYLCASSFSVYEQFFGPGTRLTVL.

The chain combines TRBV5-6 with TRBJ1-2; D not resolved. This CDR3 spans 12 amino acids. From germline, CDR1 is SGHDT and CDR2 YYEEEE. V was pared by 2 bases and J by 6 bases, with 8 bases between. The chain's CDR3 is CASSFWSDGYTF. DNA for the CDR3: TGTGCCAGCAGCTTCTGGTCAGATGGCTACACCTTC.

The DNA for the CDR3 is TGTGCCAGCAGCCTGACGGACAGCCGCGTTGGGGATACGCAGTATTTT. Protein: CASSLTDSRVGDTQYF. V is TRBV5-8 and J is TRBJ2-3, with D perhaps TRBD1 (6 bases). This CDR3 is built from 16 residues. Germline V gives CDR1 SGHTS, CDR2 YDEGEE. The V end lost 4 bases, the J end lost 6 bases, and 21 bases lay between the germline ends.

The chain joins TRBV4-1 to TRBJ2-3; D possibly corresponds to TRBD1 (5 bases). Trimming left V 0 bases short and J 0 bases short, with 13 bases between. Germline lookup yields CDR1 MGHRA and CDR2 YSYEKL. The CDR3 has 17 amino acids. The chain's CDR3 is CASSQEGATTSTDTQYF. The CDR3 DNA reads as TGCGCCAGCAGCCAAGAAGGGGCGACGACTAGCACAGATACGCAGTATTTT.

V usage is TRBV7-9 and J usage is TRBJ2-7; 8 positions match TRBD2. V gave up 11 bases and J gave up 0 bases; unmatched junction bases: 9. The CDR3 spans 14 residues. Germline CDR1 reads SEHNR; CDR2 reads FQNEAQ (reference sequence). The CDR3 sequence: CAGGGSGGSYEQYF. CDR3 in DNA: TGTGCCGGCGGGGGGAGCGGCGGCTCCTACGAGCAGTACTTC.

This chain links TRBV11-2 with TRBJ2-3, with 7 nucleotides matching TRBD1. Germline CDR1 and CDR2: SGHAT and FQNNGV. Germline trimming cut 1 base from V and 6 bases from J; bases unmatched to any gene: 1. The CDR3 runs 13 residues. CDR3 sequence reads: CASSLATGDTQYF. Here the CDR3 DNA reads TGTGCCAGCAGCTTAGCGACAGGGGATACGCAGTATTTT.

The V call is TRBV19, the J call TRBJ2-2, with 7 positions matching TRBD1. Unmatched junction bases numbered 8, after V lost 7 bases and J lost 0 bases. Looked up from germline, CDR1 is LNHDA and CDR2 is SQIVND (reference sequence). This CDR3 is 16 amino acids long. CDR3 residues: CASTSQGDPNTGELFF. For the CDR3, the DNA is TGTGCCAGTACCTCCCAGGGGGACCCGAACACCGGGGAGCTGTTTTTT.

V usage is TRBV27 and J usage is TRBJ1-5; 10 bases map to TRBD1. Per germline, CDR1 MNHEY and CDR2 SMNVEV (reference sequence). The CDR3 is 16 residues long. Trimming cost V 5 bases and J 3 bases; bases outside gene matches: 7. CDR3 residues: CASSALGTGVNQPQHF. CDR3 sequence (DNA): TGTGCCAGCAGTGCCCTCGGGACAGGGGTCAATCAGCCCCAGCATTTT.

This clone was seen a few times. The chain has TRBV27 and TRBJ2-5; 11 nucleotides match TRBD1. V was clipped by 4 bases and J by 7 bases; unmatched bases: 8. This CDR3 has 15 residues. The germline CDR1 and CDR2 sequences are MNHEY and SMNVEV (reference sequence). CDR3 in DNA: TGTGCCAGCAGTTCCCTGGACAGGGGGCGTGGGACCCAGTACTTC. Amino acids: CASSSLDRGRGTQYF.